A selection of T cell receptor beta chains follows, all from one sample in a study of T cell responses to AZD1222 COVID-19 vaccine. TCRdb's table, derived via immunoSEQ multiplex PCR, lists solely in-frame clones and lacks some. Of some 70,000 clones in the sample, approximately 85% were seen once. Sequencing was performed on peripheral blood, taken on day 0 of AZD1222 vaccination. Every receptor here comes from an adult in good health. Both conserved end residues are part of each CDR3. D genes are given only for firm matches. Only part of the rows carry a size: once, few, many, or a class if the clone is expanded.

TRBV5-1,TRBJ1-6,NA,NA,TGCGCCAGCAGCTCCCGAACAGGGTTGGATTCACCCCTCCACTTT,CASSSRTGLDSPLHF
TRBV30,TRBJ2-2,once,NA,TGTGCCTGGAGTAAGGCCCCGTTCTTTGGAGCGAACACCGGGGAGCTGTTTTTT,CAWSKAPFFGANTGELFF
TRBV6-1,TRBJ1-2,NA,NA,TGTGCCAGCAGTGAAGTGCAATATGGCTACACCTTC,CASSEVQYGYTF
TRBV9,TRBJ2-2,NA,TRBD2,TGTGCCAGCAGCGTTGGACTAGCGGGGCCCACCGGGGAGCTGTTTTTT,CASSVGLAGPTGELFF
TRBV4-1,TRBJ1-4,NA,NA,TGCGCCAGCACGCTACGGGCGGGAGCAACTAATGAAAAACTGTTTTTT,CASTLRAGATNEKLFF
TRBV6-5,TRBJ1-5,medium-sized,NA,TGTGCCAGCAGCCTAAGGCAGGGGACAAATCAGCCCCAGCATTTT,CASSLRQGTNQPQHF
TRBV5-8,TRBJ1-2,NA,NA,TGTGCCAGCAGCTTGGCGGCAGGTTATGGCTACACCTTC,CASSLAAGYGYTF
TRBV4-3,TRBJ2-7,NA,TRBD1,TGCGCCAGCAGCCCGGGACAGGGGAACGACGAGCAGTACTTC,CASSPGQGNDEQYF
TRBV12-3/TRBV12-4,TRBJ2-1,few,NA,TGTGCCAGCCGAAGGACTGGCTACAATGAGCAGTTCTTC,CASRRTGYNEQFF
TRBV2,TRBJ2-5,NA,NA,TGTGCCAGCAGTGAAGACGGAAGCCAAGAGACCCAGTACTTC,CASSEDGSQETQYF
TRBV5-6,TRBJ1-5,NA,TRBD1,TGTGCCAGCAGCTACGGACAGGGGGGAATGCGGCATCAGCCCCAGCATTTT,CASSYGQGGMRHQPQHF
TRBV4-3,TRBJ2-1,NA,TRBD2,TGCGCCAGCAGCCAAGATAGGAACGGGGGGTTCCAGTTCTTC,CASSQDRNGGFQFF
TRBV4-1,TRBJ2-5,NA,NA,TGCGCCAGCAGCCAAGGAGATGAGACCCAGTACTTC,CASSQGDETQYF
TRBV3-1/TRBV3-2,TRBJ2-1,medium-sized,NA,TGTGCCAGCATCGGAGAACCGAGCTCCTACAATGAGCAGTTCTTC,CASIGEPSSYNEQFF
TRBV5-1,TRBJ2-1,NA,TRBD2,TGCGCCAGCAGCTTGGTACTAGCGGGGGGGCTTGACAATGAGCAGTTCTTC,CASSLVLAGGLDNEQFF
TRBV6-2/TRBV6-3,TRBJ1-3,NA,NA,TGTGCCAGCAGCCTAGGAGTCTCTGGAAACACCATATATTTT,CASSLGVSGNTIYF
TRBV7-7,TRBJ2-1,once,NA,TGTGCCAGCAGCTTAGGGTTGGCGGGGTCCACCTACAATGAGCAGTTCTTC,CASSLGLAGSTYNEQFF
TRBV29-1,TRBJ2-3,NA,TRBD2,TGCAGCGTGAATGGACTAGCGGGGGGGGCAGATACGCAGTATTTT,CSVNGLAGGADTQYF
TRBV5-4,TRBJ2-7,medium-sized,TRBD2,TGTGCCAGCAGAATCTGGGGGGGAAGATACGAGCAGTACTTC,CASRIWGGRYEQYF
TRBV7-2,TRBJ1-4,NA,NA,TGTGCCAGCAGCTTGAGTCTGAATGAAAAACTGTTTTTT,CASSLSLNEKLFF
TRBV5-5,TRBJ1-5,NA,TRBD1,TGTGCCAGCAGCTTTGACAGGGACGGGCCCCAGCATTTT,CASSFDRDGPQHF
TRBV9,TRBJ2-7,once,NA,TGTGCCAGCAGTGGGGGGGACAGGAGCTCCTACGAGCAGTACTTC,CASSGGDRSSYEQYF
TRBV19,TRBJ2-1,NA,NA,TGTGCCAGTAGTATCACCTTCTACAATGAGCAGTTCTTC,CASSITFYNEQFF
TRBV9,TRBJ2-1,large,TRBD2,TGTGCCAGCAGCGTAGTTGGGACTAGCAATGAGCAGTTCTTC,CASSVVGTSNEQFF
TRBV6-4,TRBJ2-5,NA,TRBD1,TGTGCCAGCAGTGACCCGCCTGGACAGGGTAGGGAGACCCAGTACTTC,CASSDPPGQGRETQYF
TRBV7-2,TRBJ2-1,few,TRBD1,TGTGCCAGCAGCTTAGGGACAGGGCATGAGCAGTTCTTC,CASSLGTGHEQFF
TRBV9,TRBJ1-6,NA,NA,TGTGCCAGCAGCGTTGGCGGACTTACGAGCTCCTATAATTCACCCCTCCACTTT,CASSVGGLTSSYNSPLHF
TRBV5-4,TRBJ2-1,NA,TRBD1,TGTGCCAGCAGCTTGGAGGGGGACAGGGGAAATGAGCAGTTCTTC,CASSLEGDRGNEQFF
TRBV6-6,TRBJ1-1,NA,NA,TGTGCCAGTGGATCGGCCACTGAAGCTTTCTTT,CASGSATEAFF
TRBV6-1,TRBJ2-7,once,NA,TGTGCCAGCAGTGAGGCGGGGCAAGGTGGGTCCTACGAGCAGTACTTC,CASSEAGQGGSYEQYF
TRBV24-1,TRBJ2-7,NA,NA,TGTGCCACCATGCCTCGGGGAGGACACGAGCAGTACTTC,CATMPRGGHEQYF
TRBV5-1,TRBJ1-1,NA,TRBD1,TGCGCCAGCAGCCGGACAGGGAGCGGGGACACTGAAGCTTTCTTT,CASSRTGSGDTEAFF
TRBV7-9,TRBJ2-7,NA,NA,TGTGCCAGCAGCTTAGGGGGTTCAACCTACGAGCAGTACTTC,CASSLGGSTYEQYF
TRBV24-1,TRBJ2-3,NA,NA,TGTGCCACGAGTGGGGCGGGAGATACGCAGTATTTT,CATSGAGDTQYF
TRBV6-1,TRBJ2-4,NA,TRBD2,TGTGCCAGCAGTGACATACTAGCGGGGGGGGAAGCCAAAAACATTCAGTACTTC,CASSDILAGGEAKNIQYF
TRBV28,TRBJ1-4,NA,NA,TGTGCCAGCAGCGACCGGCGGGACGGTAATGAAAAACTGTTTTTT,CASSDRRDGNEKLFF
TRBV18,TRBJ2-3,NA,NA,TGTGCCAGCTCACCCCAGGATACGCAGTATTTT,CASSPQDTQYF
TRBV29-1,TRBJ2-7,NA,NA,TGCAGCGTTGCGGAACAGACCTACGAGCAGTACTTC,CSVAEQTYEQYF
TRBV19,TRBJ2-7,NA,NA,TGTGCCAGTAGTATAGTGGGAGCCGGCGAGCAGTACTTC,CASSIVGAGEQYF
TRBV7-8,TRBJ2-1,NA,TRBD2,TGTGCCAGCAGCTCTCCCGGGACTAGCGGGGGGGTTAGCTCCTACAATGAGCAGTTCTTC,CASSSPGTSGGVSSYNEQFF
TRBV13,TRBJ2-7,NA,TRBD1,TGTGCCAGCAGCCGCGGGACAGGGTTACATGAGCAGTACTTC,CASSRGTGLHEQYF
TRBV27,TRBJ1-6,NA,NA,TGTGCCAGCAGCCCGACAGATTCACCCCTCCACTTT,CASSPTDSPLHF
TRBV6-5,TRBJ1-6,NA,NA,TGTGCCAGCAGCTCGGCGGGGGGTTATTCACCCCTCCACTTT,CASSSAGGYSPLHF
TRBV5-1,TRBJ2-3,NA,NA,TGCGCCAGCAGGGAGGAGGGTCATACGCAGTATTTT,CASREEGHTQYF